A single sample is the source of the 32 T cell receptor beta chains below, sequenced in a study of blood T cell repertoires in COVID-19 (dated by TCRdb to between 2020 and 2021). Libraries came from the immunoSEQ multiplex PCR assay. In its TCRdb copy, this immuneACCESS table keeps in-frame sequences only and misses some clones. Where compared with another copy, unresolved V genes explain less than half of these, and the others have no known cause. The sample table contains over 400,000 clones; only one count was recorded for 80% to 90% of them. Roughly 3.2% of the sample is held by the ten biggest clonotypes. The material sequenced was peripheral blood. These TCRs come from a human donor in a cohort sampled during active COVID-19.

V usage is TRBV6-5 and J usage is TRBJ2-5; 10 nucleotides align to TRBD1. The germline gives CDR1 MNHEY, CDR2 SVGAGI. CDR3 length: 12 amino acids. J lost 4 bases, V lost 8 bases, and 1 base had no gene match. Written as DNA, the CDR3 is TGTGCCAGCGGACAGGGGGGAGAGACCCAGTACTTC. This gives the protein CASGQGGETQYF.

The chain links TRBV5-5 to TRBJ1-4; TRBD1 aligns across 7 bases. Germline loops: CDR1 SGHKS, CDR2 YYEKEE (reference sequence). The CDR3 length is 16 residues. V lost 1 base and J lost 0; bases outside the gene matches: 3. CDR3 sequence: CASSLLTGATNEKLFF. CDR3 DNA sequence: TGTGCCAGCAGCTTGCTAACAGGGGCAACTAATGAAAAACTGTTTTTT.

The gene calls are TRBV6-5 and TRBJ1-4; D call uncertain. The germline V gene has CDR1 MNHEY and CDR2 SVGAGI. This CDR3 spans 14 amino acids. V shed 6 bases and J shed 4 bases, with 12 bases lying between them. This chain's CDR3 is CASRFQANNEKLFF. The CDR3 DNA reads TGTGCCAGCAGATTTCAGGCGAATAATGAAAAACTGTTTTTT.

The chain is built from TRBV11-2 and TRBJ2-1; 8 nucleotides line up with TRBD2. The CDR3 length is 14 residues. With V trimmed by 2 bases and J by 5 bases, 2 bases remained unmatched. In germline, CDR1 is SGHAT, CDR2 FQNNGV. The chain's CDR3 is CASSLSSGNNEQFF. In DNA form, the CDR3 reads TGTGCCAGCAGCTTAAGTAGCGGGAACAATGAGCAGTTCTTC.

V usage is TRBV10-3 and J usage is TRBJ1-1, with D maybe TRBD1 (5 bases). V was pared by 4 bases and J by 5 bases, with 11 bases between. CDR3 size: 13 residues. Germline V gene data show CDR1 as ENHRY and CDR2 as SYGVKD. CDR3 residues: CAISGQSGTEAFF. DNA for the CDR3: TGTGCCATCAGTGGGCAGTCAGGGACTGAAGCTTTCTTT.

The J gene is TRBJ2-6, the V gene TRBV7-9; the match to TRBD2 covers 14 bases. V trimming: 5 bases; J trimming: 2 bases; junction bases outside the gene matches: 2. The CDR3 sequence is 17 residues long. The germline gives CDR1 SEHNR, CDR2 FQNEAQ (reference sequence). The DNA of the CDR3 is TGTGCCAGCAGCCGACTAGCGGGAGGGACTGGGGCCAACGTCCTGACTTTC. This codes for CASSRLAGGTGANVLTF. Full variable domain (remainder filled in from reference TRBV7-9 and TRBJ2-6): DTGVSQNPRHKITKRGQNVTFRCDPISEHNRLYWYRQTLGQGPEFLTYFQNEAQLEKSRLLSDRFSAERPKGSFSTLEIQRTEQGDSAMYLCASSRLAGGTGANVLTFGAGSRLTVL.

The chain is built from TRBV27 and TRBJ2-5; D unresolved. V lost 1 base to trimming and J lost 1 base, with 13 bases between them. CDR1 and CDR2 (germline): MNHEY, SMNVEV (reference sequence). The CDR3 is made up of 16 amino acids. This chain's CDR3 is CASSLFQLSGQETQYF. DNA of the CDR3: TGTGCCAGCAGTTTATTTCAACTATCGGGCCAAGAGACCCAGTACTTC.

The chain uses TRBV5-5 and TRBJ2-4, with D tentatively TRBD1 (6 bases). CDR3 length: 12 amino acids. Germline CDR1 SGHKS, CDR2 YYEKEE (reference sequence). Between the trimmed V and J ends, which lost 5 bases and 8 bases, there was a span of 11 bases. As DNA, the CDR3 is TGTGCCAGCAGACCACAGGGACACATTCAGTACTTC. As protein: CASRPQGHIQYF. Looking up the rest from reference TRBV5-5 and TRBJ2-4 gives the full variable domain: DAGVTQSPTHLIKTRGQQVTLRCSPISGHKSVSWYQQVLGQGPQFIFQYYEKEERGRGNFPDRFSARQFPNYSSELNVNALLLGDSALYLCASRPQGHIQYFGAGTRLSVL.

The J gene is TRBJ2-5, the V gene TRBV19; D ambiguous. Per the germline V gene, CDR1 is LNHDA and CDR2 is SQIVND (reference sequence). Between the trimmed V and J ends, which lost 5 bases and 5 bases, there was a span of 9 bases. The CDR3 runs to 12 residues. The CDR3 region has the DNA TGTGCCAGTAGTCCCTCTATTGAGACCCAGTACTTC. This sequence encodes CASSPSIETQYF.

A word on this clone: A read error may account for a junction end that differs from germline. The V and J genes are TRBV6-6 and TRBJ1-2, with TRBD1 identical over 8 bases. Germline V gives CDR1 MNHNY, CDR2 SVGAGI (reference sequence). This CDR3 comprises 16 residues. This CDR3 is CAGRGRWLAQPYGYTF. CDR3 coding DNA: TGTGCCGGCAGGGGGCGCTGGCTGGCCCAGCCTTATGGCTACACCTTC.

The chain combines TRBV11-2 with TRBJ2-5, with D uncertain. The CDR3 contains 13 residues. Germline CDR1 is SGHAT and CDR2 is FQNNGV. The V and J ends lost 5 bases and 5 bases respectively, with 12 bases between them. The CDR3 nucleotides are TGTGCCAGCAGCCCTCAAGCGCGGGAGACCCAGTACTTC. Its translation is CASSPQARETQYF. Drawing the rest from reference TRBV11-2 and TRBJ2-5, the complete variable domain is EAGVAQSPRYKIIEKRQSVAFWCNPISGHATLYWYQQILGQGPKLLIQFQNNGVVDDSQLPKDRFSAERLKGVDSTLKIQPAKLEDSAVYLCASSPQARETQYFGPGTRLLVL.

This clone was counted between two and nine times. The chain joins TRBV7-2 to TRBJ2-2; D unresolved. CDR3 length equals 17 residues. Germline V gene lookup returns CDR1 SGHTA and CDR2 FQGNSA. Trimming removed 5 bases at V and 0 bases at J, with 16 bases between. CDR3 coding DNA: TGTGCCAGCAGCCCTAGACGTCTCGGTCCGAACACCGGGGAGCTGTTTTTT. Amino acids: CASSPRRLGPNTGELFF.

CDR3 bases: TGTGCCAGCGAAACAGAGCTAGGGGTCACTGAAGCTTTCTTT. It translates to CASETELGVTEAFF. The chain recombines TRBV6-5 with TRBJ1-1, with TRBD1 as a possible D gene (5 bases). The CDR3 runs 14 residues. The germline V gene has CDR1 MNHEY and CDR2 SVGAGI. V shed 8 bases and J shed 4 bases, with 17 bases lying between them.

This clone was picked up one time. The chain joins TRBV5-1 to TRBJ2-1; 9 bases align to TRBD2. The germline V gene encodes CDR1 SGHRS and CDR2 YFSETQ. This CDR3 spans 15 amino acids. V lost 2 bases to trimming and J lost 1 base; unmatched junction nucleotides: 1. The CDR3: CASSFLAGSYNEQFF. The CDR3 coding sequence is TGCGCCAGCAGCTTCCTAGCGGGATCCTACAATGAGCAGTTCTTC.

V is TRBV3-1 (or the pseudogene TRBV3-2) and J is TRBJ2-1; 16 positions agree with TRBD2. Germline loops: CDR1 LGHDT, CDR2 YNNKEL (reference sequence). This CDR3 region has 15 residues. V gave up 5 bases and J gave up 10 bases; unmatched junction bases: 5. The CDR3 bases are TGTGCCAGCAGCTTGGGGACTAGCGGGAGGGGGGAGCAGTTCTTC. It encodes CASSLGTSGRGEQFF.

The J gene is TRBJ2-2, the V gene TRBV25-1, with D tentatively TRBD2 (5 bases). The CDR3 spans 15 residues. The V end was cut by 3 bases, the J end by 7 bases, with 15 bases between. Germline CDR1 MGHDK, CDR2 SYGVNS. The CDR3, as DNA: TGTGCCAGCAGTGACGGTAGGGCGGGCAACGGGGAGCTGTTTTTT. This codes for CASSDGRAGNGELFF. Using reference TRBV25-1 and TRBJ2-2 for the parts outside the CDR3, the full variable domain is EADIYQTPRYLVIGTGKKITLECSQTMGHDKMYWYQQDPGMELHLIHYSYGVNSTEKGDLSSESTVSRIRTEHFPLTLESARPSHTSQYLCASSDGRAGNGELFFGEGSRLTVL.

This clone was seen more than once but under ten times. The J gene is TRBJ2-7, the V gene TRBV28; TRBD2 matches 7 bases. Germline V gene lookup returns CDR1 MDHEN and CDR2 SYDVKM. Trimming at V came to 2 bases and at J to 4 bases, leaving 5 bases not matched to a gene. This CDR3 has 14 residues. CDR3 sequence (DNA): TGTGCCAGCAGTTTACTTGAGCGGGGTTACGAGCAGTACTTC. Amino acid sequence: CASSLLERGYEQYF.

Here the CDR3 DNA reads TGTGCCAGCAGCTTAAGTTTCGGGGGTCCTAATGAAAAACTGTTTTTT. As protein: CASSLSFGGPNEKLFF. The V gene is TRBV5-6, the J gene TRBJ1-4; possibly TRBD1 for D (5 bases). The germline V and J ends were trimmed by 2 bases and 3 bases, with 14 bases remaining between them. Per the germline V gene, CDR1 is SGHDT and CDR2 is YYEEEE. The length of the CDR3 is 16 residues.

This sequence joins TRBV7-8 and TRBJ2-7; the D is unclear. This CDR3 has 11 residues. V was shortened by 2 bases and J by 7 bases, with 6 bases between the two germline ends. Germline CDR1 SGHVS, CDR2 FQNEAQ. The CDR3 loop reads CASSLMREQYF. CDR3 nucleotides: TGTGCCAGCAGCTTAATGAGAGAGCAGTACTTC.

For the CDR3, the DNA is TGTGCCAGCAGCTTTTCGGGGGAAAAACTGTTTTTT. Protein sequence: CASSFSGEKLFF. V is TRBV7-2 and J is TRBJ1-4; D unclear. CDR1 and CDR2 (germline): SGHTA, FQGNSA. The V end was cut by 3 bases, the J end by 8 bases, with 7 bases between. CDR3 length equals 12 residues.

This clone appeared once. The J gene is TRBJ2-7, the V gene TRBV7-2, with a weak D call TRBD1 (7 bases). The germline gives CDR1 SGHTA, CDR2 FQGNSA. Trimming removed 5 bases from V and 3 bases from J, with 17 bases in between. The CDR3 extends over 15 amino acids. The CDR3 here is CASSGRRDSLYEQYF. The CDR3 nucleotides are TGTGCCAGCAGCGGTCGGCGGGACAGTCTCTACGAGCAGTACTTC.

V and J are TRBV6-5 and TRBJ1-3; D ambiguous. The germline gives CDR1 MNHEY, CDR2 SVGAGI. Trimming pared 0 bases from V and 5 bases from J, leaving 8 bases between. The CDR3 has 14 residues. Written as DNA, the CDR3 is TGTGCCAGCAGTTACTCGGCAGTAAGAAACACCATATATTTT. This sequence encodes CASSYSAVRNTIYF.

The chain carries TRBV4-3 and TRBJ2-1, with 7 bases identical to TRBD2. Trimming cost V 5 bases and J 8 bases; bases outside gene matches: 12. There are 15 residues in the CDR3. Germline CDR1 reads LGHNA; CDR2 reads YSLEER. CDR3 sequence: CASSEQTGGVDEQFF. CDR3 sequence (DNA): TGCGCCAGCAGCGAACAAACGGGAGGAGTAGATGAGCAGTTCTTC.

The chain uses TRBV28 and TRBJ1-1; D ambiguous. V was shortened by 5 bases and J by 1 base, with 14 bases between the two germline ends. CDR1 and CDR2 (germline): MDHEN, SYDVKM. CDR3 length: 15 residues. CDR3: CASSPYVGPNTEAFF. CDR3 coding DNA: TGTGCCAGCAGTCCCTATGTGGGCCCGAACACTGAAGCTTTCTTT.

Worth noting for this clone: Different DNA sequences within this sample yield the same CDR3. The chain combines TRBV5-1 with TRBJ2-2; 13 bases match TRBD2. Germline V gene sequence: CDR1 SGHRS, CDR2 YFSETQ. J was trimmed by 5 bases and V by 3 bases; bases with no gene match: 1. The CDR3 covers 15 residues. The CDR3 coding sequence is TGCGCCAGCAGCTGGACTAGCGGGAGAACCGGGGAGCTGTTTTTT. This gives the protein CASSWTSGRTGELFF.

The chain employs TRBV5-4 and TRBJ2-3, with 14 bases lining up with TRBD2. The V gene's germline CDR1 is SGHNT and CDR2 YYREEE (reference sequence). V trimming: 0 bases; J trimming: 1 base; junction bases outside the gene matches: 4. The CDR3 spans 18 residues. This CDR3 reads CASSLDGLAGGRTDTQYF. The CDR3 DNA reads TGTGCCAGCAGCTTGGATGGACTAGCGGGAGGACGCACAGATACGCAGTATTTT.

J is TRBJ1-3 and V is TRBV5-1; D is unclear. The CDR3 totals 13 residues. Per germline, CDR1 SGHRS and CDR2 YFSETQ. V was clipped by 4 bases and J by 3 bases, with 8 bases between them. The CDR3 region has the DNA TGCGCCAGCAGCCCCTTAGATGGAAACACCATATATTTT. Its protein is CASSPLDGNTIYF.

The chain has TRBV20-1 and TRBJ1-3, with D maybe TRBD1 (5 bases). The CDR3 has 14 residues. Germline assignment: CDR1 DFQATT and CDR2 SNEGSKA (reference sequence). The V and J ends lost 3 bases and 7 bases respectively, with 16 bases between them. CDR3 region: CSASTGFGENTIYF. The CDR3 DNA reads TGCAGTGCTAGTACAGGTTTTGGTGAGAACACCATATATTTT.

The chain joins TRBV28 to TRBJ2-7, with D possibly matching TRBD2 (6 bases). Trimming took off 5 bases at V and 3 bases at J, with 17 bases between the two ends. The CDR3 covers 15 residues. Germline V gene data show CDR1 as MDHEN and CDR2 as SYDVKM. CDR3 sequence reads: CASSAPGGSLYEQYF. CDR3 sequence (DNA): TGTGCCAGCAGTGCACCCGGAGGGAGCCTCTACGAGCAGTACTTC.

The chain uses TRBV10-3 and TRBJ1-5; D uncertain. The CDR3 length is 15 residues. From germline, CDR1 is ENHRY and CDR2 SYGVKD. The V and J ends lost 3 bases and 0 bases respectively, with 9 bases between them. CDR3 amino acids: CAISDRRDSNQPQHF. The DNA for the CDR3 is TGTGCCATCAGTGATCGTCGGGATAGCAATCAGCCCCAGCATTTT.

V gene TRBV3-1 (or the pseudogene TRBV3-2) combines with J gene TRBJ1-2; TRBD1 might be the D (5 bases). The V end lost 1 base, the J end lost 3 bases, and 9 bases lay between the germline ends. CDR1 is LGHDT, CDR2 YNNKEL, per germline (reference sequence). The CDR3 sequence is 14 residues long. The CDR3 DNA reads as TGTGCCAGCAGCCAAGTAACAGGAGACTATGGCTACACCTTC. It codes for CASSQVTGDYGYTF.

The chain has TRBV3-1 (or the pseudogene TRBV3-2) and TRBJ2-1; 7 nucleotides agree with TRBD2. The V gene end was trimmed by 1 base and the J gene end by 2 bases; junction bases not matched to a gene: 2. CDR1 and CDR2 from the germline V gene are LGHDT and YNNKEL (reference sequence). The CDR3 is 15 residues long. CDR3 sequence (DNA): TGTGCCAGCAGCCAAGGGGAGGGCCCCTACAATGAGCAGTTCTTC. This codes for CASSQGEGPYNEQFF.